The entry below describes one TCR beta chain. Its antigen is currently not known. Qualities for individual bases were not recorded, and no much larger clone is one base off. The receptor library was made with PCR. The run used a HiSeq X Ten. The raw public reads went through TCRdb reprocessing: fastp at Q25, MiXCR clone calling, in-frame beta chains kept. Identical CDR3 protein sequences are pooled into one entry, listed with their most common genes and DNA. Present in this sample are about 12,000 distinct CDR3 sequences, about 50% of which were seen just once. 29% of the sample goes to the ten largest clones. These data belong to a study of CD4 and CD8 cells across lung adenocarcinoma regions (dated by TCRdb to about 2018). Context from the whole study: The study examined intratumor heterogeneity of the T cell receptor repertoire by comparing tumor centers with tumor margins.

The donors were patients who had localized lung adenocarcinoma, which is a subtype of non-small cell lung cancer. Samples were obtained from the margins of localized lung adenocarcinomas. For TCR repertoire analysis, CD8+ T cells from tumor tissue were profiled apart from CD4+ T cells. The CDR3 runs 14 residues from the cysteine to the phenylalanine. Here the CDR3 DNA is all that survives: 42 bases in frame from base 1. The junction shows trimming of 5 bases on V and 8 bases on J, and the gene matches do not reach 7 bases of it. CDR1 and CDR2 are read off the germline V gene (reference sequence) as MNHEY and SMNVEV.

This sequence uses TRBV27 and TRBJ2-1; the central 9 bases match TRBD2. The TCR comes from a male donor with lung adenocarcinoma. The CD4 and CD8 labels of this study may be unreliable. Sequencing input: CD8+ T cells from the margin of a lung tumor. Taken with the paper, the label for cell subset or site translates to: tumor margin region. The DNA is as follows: TGTGCCAGCAGTACGGGACTAGCTATCGATGAGCAGTTCTTC. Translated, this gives CASSTGLAIDEQFF.